The rows below give T cell receptor beta chains drawn from one sample of a study of OX40 agonist ivuxolimab in advanced cancers. TCRdb's table, derived via immunoSEQ multiplex PCR, lists solely in-frame clones and lacks some. The table has more than 30,000 clones, approximately 86% seen once; the top ten hold approximately 33%. The sample here was CD4+ or CD8+ T cells sorted from blood, taken in a trial of the OX40 agonist ivuxolimab. The receptors were gathered from an adult with an advanced solid tumor such as melanoma, head and neck, liver or kidney cancer. The CDR3 runs from the conserved cysteine through the conserved F or W. The D gene is left open where the match is weak. Size is stated for part of the rows, as once, few or many counts, or as a class when the clone is expanded.

j_gene	d_gene	abundance	v_gene	CDR3aa	CDR3nt
TRBJ2-5	.	medium-sized	TRBV9	CASSYNEETQYF	TGTGCCAGCAGCTACAATGAGGAGACCCAGTACTTC
TRBJ1-1	TRBD1	.	TRBV19	CASSMRGGVTEAFF	TGTGCCAGTAGTATGAGAGGGGGCGTTACTGAAGCTTTCTTT
TRBJ2-1	TRBD2	.	TRBV12-5	CASGLVGSGPYNEQFF	TGTGCTAGTGGTTTGGTAGGTAGCGGGCCCTACAATGAGCAGTTCTTC
TRBJ2-3	.	.	TRBV9	CASSVDPSATDTQYF	TGTGCCAGCAGCGTAGATCCTAGCGCTACAGATACGCAGTATTTT
TRBJ2-7	.	.	TRBV27	CASRVSTGARYEQYF	TGTGCCAGCAGGGTATCTACGGGAGCCCGATACGAGCAGTACTTC
TRBJ1-1	.	.	TRBV28	CASSSMMRAEAFF	TGTGCCAGCAGTTCCATGATGCGAGCTGAAGCTTTCTTT
TRBJ1-2	TRBD1	.	TRBV7-9	CASSSGGTGPFNYGYTF	TGTGCCAGCAGCTCGGGGGGGACAGGCCCTTTTAACTATGGCTACACCTTC
TRBJ1-5	.	few	TRBV28	CASSWREGANQPQHF	TGTGCCAGCAGTTGGAGGGAGGGAGCTAATCAGCCCCAGCATTTT
TRBJ2-2	TRBD2	.	TRBV7-6	CASSLEASTSDTGELFF	TGTGCCAGCAGCTTAGAAGCCTCGACTAGCGACACCGGGGAGCTGTTTTTT
TRBJ2-3	.	.	TRBV9	CASSDSLTGRLETDTQYF	TGTGCCAGCAGCGACTCCCTTACTGGGAGACTAGAGACAGATACGCAGTATTTT
TRBJ2-7	TRBD2	.	TRBV25-1	CASSEVGGEGWYEQYF	TGTGCCAGCAGTGAGGTGGGAGGGGAGGGTTGGTACGAGCAGTACTTC
TRBJ1-5	.	.	TRBV15	CATSNLNPSNQPQHF	TGTGCCACCAGCAACCTCAACCCTAGCAATCAGCCCCAGCATTTT
TRBJ2-7	.	once	TRBV21-1	CASKALGAGVSVTGYEQYF	TGTGCCAGCAAAGCGTTGGGGGCGGGAGTTTCGGTAACAGGGTACGAGCAGTACTTC
TRBJ2-1	.	.	TRBV2	CASSEGNPQYHLVDNEQFF	TGTGCCAGCAGTGAGGGAAATCCACAGTACCATCTTGTTGACAATGAGCAGTTCTTC
TRBJ2-1	.	.	TRBV9	CASSVGGGTNNEQFF	TGTGCCAGCAGCGTAGGAGGCGGAACTAACAATGAGCAGTTCTTC
TRBJ2-2	.	.	TRBV7-3	CASSLSSTGELFF	TGTGCCAGCAGCTTAAGTTCGACCGGGGAGCTGTTTTTT
TRBJ2-1	TRBD2	few	TRBV10-1	CASRGLAGNEQFF	TGCGCCAGCAGAGGCCTAGCGGGGAATGAGCAGTTCTTC
TRBJ1-5	.	.	TRBV28	CASSRRPQGGNQPQHF	TGTGCCAGCAGTCGAAGACCACAGGGAGGCAATCAGCCCCAGCATTTT
TRBJ1-4	TRBD1	.	TRBV9	CASSTRDSGPANEKLFF	TGTGCCAGCAGCACTCGGGACAGCGGCCCGGCTAATGAAAAACTGTTTTTT
TRBJ2-1	.	.	TRBV19	CATLAYNEQFF	TGTGCCACCCTAGCCTACAATGAGCAGTTCTTC
TRBJ1-1	.	few	TRBV4-1	CASSQEIGQPEAFF	TGCGCCAGCAGCCAAGAAATCGGACAGCCCGAAGCTTTCTTT
TRBJ2-3	.	.	TRBV9	CASSGLARGTDTQYF	TGTGCCAGCAGCGGACTAGCAAGGGGGACAGATACGCAGTATTTT
TRBJ1-1	TRBD1	.	TRBV10-2	CASSEPRTGGLNTEAFF	TGCGCCAGCAGTGAGCCCCGGACAGGGGGGCTGAACACTGAAGCTTTCTTT
TRBJ2-5	.	.	TRBV14	CASSQEGSRQETQYF	TGTGCCAGCAGCCAAGAGGGATCCAGACAAGAGACCCAGTACTTC
TRBJ2-1	TRBD2	once	TRBV10-3	CAIRSLAGVGEQFF	TGTGCCATCAGATCACTAGCGGGAGTAGGTGAGCAGTTCTTC
TRBJ2-1	.	few	TRBV9	CASSRNGEQFF	TGTGCCAGCAGTCGGAACGGTGAGCAGTTCTTC
TRBJ1-5	.	once	TRBV27	CASSQLGGGQPQHF	TGTGCCAGCAGCCAACTCGGTGGGGGTCAGCCCCAGCATTTT
TRBJ2-2	.	once	TRBV9	CASSGSKTVTGELFF	TGTGCCAGCAGCGGATCCAAGACAGTCACCGGGGAGCTGTTTTTT
TRBJ1-1	.	.	TRBV6-5	CASSYTMNTEAFF	TGTGCCAGCAGTTACACGATGAACACTGAAGCTTTCTTT
TRBJ1-4	.	.	TRBV5-4	CASSLCYRQNEKLFF	TGTGCCAGCAGCTTGTGTTACCGCCAGAATGAAAAACTGTTTTTT
TRBJ2-7	.	medium-sized	TRBV27	CASSLSLRKGLGYEQYF	TGTGCCAGCAGTTTATCGTTACGCAAGGGACTGGGCTACGAGCAGTACTTC
TRBJ1-4	.	.	TRBV4-1	CASSLARGGGQKLFF	TGCGCCAGCAGCCTGGCAAGAGGGGGAGGGCAAAAACTGTTTTTT
TRBJ1-1	.	.	TRBV2	CASSERREAFF	TGTGCCAGCAGTGAAAGGCGTGAAGCTTTCTTT
TRBJ2-7	TRBD1	.	TRBV6-5	CASKADRGVYEQYF	TGTGCCAGCAAAGCGGACAGGGGCGTCTACGAGCAGTACTTC
TRBJ2-1	.	.	TRBV6-5	CASSYGDHNEQFF	TGTGCCAGCAGTTACGGGGACCACAATGAGCAGTTCTTC
TRBJ2-1	.	.	TRBV27	CASTAYNEQFF	TGTGCCAGCACGGCGTACAATGAGCAGTTCTTC
TRBJ1-1	TRBD1	.	TRBV6-5	CASSKGQYTEAFF	TGTGCCAGCAGTAAGGGACAGTACACTGAAGCTTTCTTT
TRBJ1-1	.	.	TRBV19	CASSISGANTEAFF	TGTGCCAGTAGTATATCGGGGGCGAACACTGAAGCTTTCTTT
TRBJ2-7	TRBD1	.	TRBV15	CATSDRGLFYEQYF	TGTGCCACCAGCGACAGGGGGCTATTCTACGAGCAGTACTTC
TRBJ2-7	.	.	TRBV27	CASSLTYSYEQYF	TGTGCCAGCAGTTTAACCTATTCCTACGAGCAGTACTTC
TRBJ2-4	TRBD1	.	TRBV4-1	CASSYDRVQYF	TGCGCCAGCAGCTACGACAGGGTTCAGTACTTC
TRBJ1-1	.	.	TRBV7-3	CASRKDITGNTEAFF	TGTGCCAGCCGCAAAGACATCACAGGGAACACTGAAGCTTTCTTT
TRBJ2-1	.	.	TRBV5-1	CASSFTGNEQFF	TGCGCCAGCAGCTTTACAGGGAATGAGCAGTTCTTC
TRBJ2-7	TRBD2	.	TRBV27	CASSFQTSGAYEQYF	TGTGCCAGCAGTTTCCAGACTAGCGGTGCCTACGAGCAGTACTTC
TRBJ2-7	.	medium-sized	TRBV7-9	CASSSRDMGAYEQYF	TGTGCCAGCAGCTCCCGGGACATGGGGGCCTACGAGCAGTACTTC
TRBJ2-7	TRBD2	.	TRBV28	CASTLGTRGYEQYF	TGTGCCAGCACTTTAGGGACTAGGGGCTACGAGCAGTACTTC
TRBJ2-2	.	.	TRBV18	CASSPWFRSNTGELFF	TGTGCCAGCTCACCATGGTTTAGGTCGAACACCGGGGAGCTGTTTTTT
TRBJ1-3	.	.	TRBV2	CASSEGWGNTIYF	TGTGCCAGCAGTGAAGGATGGGGAAACACCATATATTTT